This T cell receptor beta chain was obtained from a study of human T cells and chemical hapten exposure. Study as a whole: Application of 0.01% DPC to the upper back was done by patch test, with a reading at 6 days. Per-sample TCR yield variability stemmed mainly from small pooled library volume differences.

TCRdb reanalysed the RACE reads using MiXCR and keeps one entry per CDR3 protein. In the table there are fewer than 100,000 distinct CDR3 sequences, about 9.9% of which are singletons. The germline V and J ends were trimmed by 1 base and 0 bases, with 7 bases remaining between them. CDR3 size: 15 residues. Germline V gene sequence: CDR1 SGHRS, CDR2 YFSETQ. Noted time point: patch test 2, 6 weeks after DPC sensitization. The sample's treatment: therapeutic diphenylcyclopropenone sensitization with weekly scalp DPC. Alopecia patients between 18 and 70 years old and suitable for DPC were used as donors. This clonotype was seen a few times.

This receptor was taken from a man younger than 30 with alopecia areata. Some clones in this sample may be carry-over from other donors' samples. The chain carries TRBV5-1 and TRBJ2-2, with no clear D. The sequencing used whole blood, collected in connection with sensitization to the hapten diphenylcyclopropenone (DPC). CDR3 nucleotide sequence: TGCGCCAGCAGCTTGAGATATACGAACACCGGGGAGCTGTTTTTT. This gives the protein CASSLRYTNTGELFF.